Each of the 27 T cell receptor beta chains below was sequenced from the same sample in a study of T cell responses to AZD1222 COVID-19 vaccine. Using immunoSEQ multiplex PCR, the repertoire was profiled, and TCRdb retains in-frame clones only, with some absent. The sample has 100,000 or so clones, around 87% seen once. The input for sequencing was peripheral blood, taken 28 days after the second AZD1222 dose. Receptors originate from an adult who received the AZD1222 COVID-19 vaccine.

This chain joins TRBV2 and TRBJ2-7; 8 nucleotides line up with TRBD2. J lost 0 bases, V lost 10 bases, and 5 bases had no gene match. The CDR3 spans 13 residues. Germline V gives CDR1 SNHLY, CDR2 FYNNEI. This CDR3 is CATQSGSSYEQYF. The CDR3 region has the DNA TGTGCCACCCAAAGCGGGAGCTCCTACGAGCAGTACTTC.

This chain links TRBV2 with TRBJ1-2; possibly TRBD1 for D (6 bases). The V gene's germline CDR1 is SNHLY and CDR2 FYNNEI. The CDR3 is made up of 15 amino acids. With 1 base removed from V and 5 bases from J, the gap between germline ends came to 14 bases. CDR3: CASSEVKGGAYGYTF. CDR3 nucleotides: TGTGCCAGCAGTGAAGTGAAGGGGGGAGCGTATGGCTACACCTTC.

V usage is TRBV27 and J usage is TRBJ1-2; tentatively, D is TRBD1 (5 bases). V lost 5 bases to trimming and J lost 2 bases, with 12 bases between them. Germline V gene lookup returns CDR1 MNHEY and CDR2 SMNVEV (reference sequence). There are 14 residues in the CDR3. The CDR3 sequence is CASSPLGQNYGYTF. The CDR3 nucleotides are TGTGCCAGCAGTCCACTTGGACAAAACTATGGCTACACCTTC.

A single count supports this clone. The chain joins TRBV6-5 to TRBJ1-3; tentative D call: TRBD1 (6 bases). CDR3 length equals 16 residues. V was clipped by 0 bases and J by 1 base, with 10 bases between them. Germline values: CDR1 MNHEY, CDR2 SVGAGI. The CDR3 here is CASSYSTRGSGNTIYF. The DNA for the CDR3 is TGTGCCAGCAGTTACTCGACCAGGGGATCTGGAAACACCATATATTTT.

The count of this clone is one. The chain combines TRBV6-5 with TRBJ2-7, with TRBD1 matching 9 bases. This CDR3 comprises 13 residues. Germline lookup yields CDR1 MNHEY and CDR2 SVGAGI. Trimming removed 7 bases from V and 5 bases from J; junction bases left unmatched: 6. The CDR3 nucleotides read TGTGCCAGCACCGGGACAGGGCGACACGAGCAGTACTTC. As protein: CASTGTGRHEQYF.

The CDR3 sequence: CAYSGDTGELFF. The DNA for the CDR3 is TGTGCCTACTCGGGGGACACCGGGGAGCTGTTTTTT. The V and J genes are TRBV30 and TRBJ2-2, with a weak D call TRBD2 (6 bases). The CDR3 has 12 residues. V lost 7 bases to trimming and J lost 3 bases, with 9 bases between them. Germline V CDR1 and CDR2: GTSNPN, SVGIG (reference sequence).

This clone was observed a single time. The genes are TRBV7-2 and TRBJ2-7; 14 bases map to TRBD2. After removal of 5 bases from V and 3 bases from J, the junction contained 15 bases not matched to a gene. The CDR3 runs 19 residues. Germline-derived CDR1 and CDR2 are SGHTA and FQGNSA. DNA for the CDR3: TGTGCCAGCAGCCATAGGACTAGCGGGAGGACCGCCCTCTTCTACGAGCAGTACTTC. Translating it yields CASSHRTSGRTALFYEQYF.

This clone has only one observation. The chain uses TRBV5-4 and TRBJ1-2, with a weak D call TRBD1 (5 bases). This CDR3 spans 14 amino acids. CDR1 is SGHNT and CDR2 is YYREEE in the germline V gene (reference sequence). V was trimmed by 3 bases and J by 9 bases, leaving 18 bases between them. The DNA for the CDR3 is TGTGCCAGCAGCTCAAACGGGGGGAGGGCCCGCTACACCTTC. Amino acid sequence: CASSSNGGRARYTF.

V usage is TRBV5-1 and J usage is TRBJ1-5, with D hard to call. The V gene's germline CDR1 is SGHRS and CDR2 YFSETQ. This CDR3 spans 16 amino acids. V was trimmed by 0 bases and J by 6 bases, leaving 16 bases between them. CDR3 region: CASSLDGSSVSQPQHF. The CDR3 nucleotides are TGCGCCAGCAGCTTGGACGGCAGCTCCGTGAGTCAGCCCCAGCATTTT.

The V gene is TRBV11-3, the J gene TRBJ2-7; 7 bases match TRBD1. Germline CDR1 SGHNT, CDR2 YENEEA. This CDR3 has 14 amino acids. V was clipped by 2 bases and J by 4 bases; unmatched bases: 5. The CDR3 coding sequence is TGTGCCAGCAGCTTACCAGGGGGTTTGTACGAGCAGTACTTC. This translates into CASSLPGGLYEQYF. Full variable domain (rest looked up from reference TRBV11-3 and TRBJ2-7): EAGVVQSPRYKIIEKKQPVAFWCNPISGHNTLYWYLQNLGQGPELLIRYENEEAVDDSQLPKDRFSAERLKGVDSTLKIQPAELGDSAVYLCASSLPGGLYEQYFGPGTRLTVT.

In its sample, this clone was seen once. The rearrangement uses TRBV7-2 and TRBJ1-5; D uncertain. Germline V gene lookup returns CDR1 SGHTA and CDR2 FQGNSA. The CDR3 sequence is 17 residues long. Deletions cut 5 bases from V and 2 bases from J, with 19 bases between. CDR3 sequence (DNA): TGTGCCAGCAGCCGCCGCACGGAACTTGGTGGCAATCAGCCCCAGCATTTT. This codes for CASSRRTELGGNQPQHF.

The J gene is TRBJ2-7, the V gene TRBV5-6, with TRBD2 identical over 9 bases. The CDR3 runs 14 residues. CDR1 and CDR2 from the germline V gene are SGHDT and YYEEEE. Trimming cost V 1 base and J 8 bases; bases outside gene matches: 7. The CDR3 nucleotides are TGTGCCAGCAGCTTGAGGTACGCGGGAGGGAAGCAGTACTTC. This translates into CASSLRYAGGKQYF.

This clone was detected only a few times. The chain joins TRBV12-3 or TRBV12-4 to TRBJ1-1; 7 bases line up with TRBD1. The trim removed 7 bases at V and 3 bases at J, leaving 5 bases unmatched. The length of the CDR3 is 13 residues. The CDR3 DNA reads TGTGCCAGCAATCGGGACAGTTACACTGAAGCTTTCTTT. Its protein product is CASNRDSYTEAFF.

The chain recombines TRBV6-6 with TRBJ1-6; 7 bases match TRBD1. The CDR3 loop spans 16 amino acids. V gave up 2 bases and J gave up 7 bases; unmatched junction bases: 8. Looked up from germline, CDR1 is MNHNY and CDR2 is SVGAGI (reference sequence). The CDR3: CASSYGRQGINSPLHF. The CDR3 coding sequence is TGTGCCAGCAGTTACGGCCGACAGGGAATAAATTCACCCCTCCACTTT.

This clone was found once. The V gene is TRBV14, the J gene TRBJ2-1; 9 bases align to TRBD1. Germline loops: CDR1 SGHDN, CDR2 FVKESK. The J segment lost 7 bases and the V segment lost 6 bases, leaving 4 bases of the junction unmatched. This CDR3 region has 13 residues. The CDR3 DNA reads as TGTGCCAGCAGGCCCGGGACAGGGAATGAGCAGTTCTTC. As protein: CASRPGTGNEQFF.

This clone was found once. This rearrangement joins TRBV5-4 to TRBJ1-4; possibly TRBD1 for D (5 bases). This CDR3 comprises 16 residues. V was trimmed by 4 bases and J by 0 bases, leaving 13 bases between them. Germline V gene sequence: CDR1 SGHNT, CDR2 YYREEE (reference sequence). CDR3 nucleotides: TGTGCCAGCAGCCTACACGTGACAGCAACTAATGAAAAACTGTTTTTT. It yields the protein CASSLHVTATNEKLFF.

This clone appeared once. V gene TRBV10-3 combines with J gene TRBJ2-1; a weak D match, TRBD2 (6 bases). Per germline, CDR1 ENHRY and CDR2 SYGVKD. Deletions cut 3 bases from V and 3 bases from J, with 12 bases between. This CDR3 is 15 amino acids long. In nucleotides, the CDR3 is TGTGCCATCAGTGATTGGGCTAGCGACTACAATGAGCAGTTCTTC. Protein: CAISDWASDYNEQFF.

The genes are TRBV3-1 (or the pseudogene TRBV3-2) and TRBJ2-1, with 7 bases lining up with TRBD1. CDR3 length: 21 amino acids. V shed 1 base, J shed 0 bases, and the junction held 18 bases outside the gene matches. CDR1 LGHDT and CDR2 YNNKEL come from the germline V gene (reference sequence). The CDR3 bases are TGTGCCAGCAGCCAAGCGCCCGGCCGGGGACAGCTAAGAAGCTCCTACAATGAGCAGTTCTTC. Protein sequence: CASSQAPGRGQLRSSYNEQFF.

This clone came up a few times. The genes are TRBV18 and TRBJ2-1, with 8 bases aligning to TRBD1. The CDR3 contains 14 residues. With V trimmed by 5 bases and J by 4 bases, 4 bases remained unmatched. From germline, CDR1 is KGHSH and CDR2 LQKENI. This CDR3 reads CASSRQGTYNEQFF. CDR3 nucleotides: TGTGCCAGCTCAAGACAGGGGACTTACAATGAGCAGTTCTTC.

The V call is TRBV20-1, the J call TRBJ1-1, with 10 nucleotides matching TRBD1. The CDR3 length is 14 residues. Looked up from germline, CDR1 is DFQATT and CDR2 is SNEGSKA (reference sequence). V dropped 5 bases and J dropped 5; count of bases not matched to a gene: 8. The CDR3 DNA reads TGCAGTGCTCGTGTTGGACAGGGGGTGACTGAAGCTTTCTTT. It translates to CSARVGQGVTEAFF.

The V gene is TRBV5-1, the J gene TRBJ2-1; 8 positions agree with TRBD2. V shed 2 bases, J shed 2 bases, and the junction held 3 bases outside the gene matches. There are 15 residues in the CDR3. The V gene's germline CDR1 is SGHRS and CDR2 YFSETQ. In nucleotides, the CDR3 is TGCGCCAGCAGCTTAGCGGGAGTCGCCTACAATGAGCAGTTCTTC. Translating gives CASSLAGVAYNEQFF.

The chain links TRBV10-3 to TRBJ2-3; 12 nucleotides match TRBD2. Germline V gives CDR1 ENHRY, CDR2 SYGVKD. The CDR3 runs 14 residues. V was pared by 4 bases and J by 4 bases, with 0 bases of the junction left unmatched. Written as DNA, the CDR3 is TGTGCCATCAGTGGACTAGCGGGAGCAGATACGCAGTATTTT. Translating gives CAISGLAGADTQYF.

The V gene is TRBV28, the J gene TRBJ1-5, with a tentative D call TRBD1 (5 bases). The CDR3 runs 14 residues. Looked up from germline, CDR1 is MDHEN and CDR2 is SYDVKM. V lost 4 bases to trimming and J lost 6 bases, with 13 bases between them. The CDR3: CASSSAGGGQPQHF. CDR3 nucleotide sequence: TGTGCCAGCAGTTCTGCGGGGGGGGGTCAGCCCCAGCATTTT.

The V gene is TRBV27, the J gene TRBJ1-1; 7 positions match TRBD1. V shed 1 base and J 1 base; nucleotides not matched to a gene: 3. Germline V lookup: CDR1 MNHEY, CDR2 SMNVEV (reference sequence). The CDR3 is made up of 15 amino acids. CDR3 DNA sequence: TGTGCCAGCAGTTTATGGTCAGGGGGGAACACTGAAGCTTTCTTT. Translated, it gives CASSLWSGGNTEAFF.

The chain employs TRBV9 and TRBJ2-1; D unresolved. Trimming cost V 0 bases and J 0 bases, with 10 bases left between them. Germline V gene sequence: CDR1 SGDLS, CDR2 YYNGEE. This CDR3 is built from 16 residues. As DNA, the CDR3 is TGTGCCAGCAGCGTAGCCGGGTCTATCTCCTACAATGAGCAGTTCTTC. Amino acid sequence: CASSVAGSISYNEQFF. Combining the CDR3 with reference TRBV9 and TRBJ2-1 gives the whole variable domain DSGVTQTPKHLITATGQRVTLRCSPRSGDLSVYWYQQSLDQGLQFLIQYYNGEERAKGNILERFSAQQFPDLHSELNLSSLELGDSALYFCASSVAGSISYNEQFFGPGTRLTVL.

J is TRBJ1-5 and V is TRBV19; possibly TRBD1 for D (5 bases). Trimming stripped 5 bases from V and 7 bases from J, with 12 bases between. Germline V gene data show CDR1 as LNHDA and CDR2 as SQIVND (reference sequence). This CDR3 is 13 amino acids long. Written as DNA, the CDR3 is TGTGCCAGTAGTTTACTAGGGGACCAGCCCCAGCATTTT. It is translated as CASSLLGDQPQHF.

The V call is TRBV7-2, the J call TRBJ2-7; TRBD2 might be the D (6 bases). The germline gives CDR1 SGHTA, CDR2 FQGNSA. Trimming removed 1 base from V and 2 bases from J, with 9 bases in between. This CDR3 is built from 14 residues. The CDR3 protein is CASSLGLAPYEQYF. CDR3 DNA sequence: TGTGCCAGCAGCTTAGGTCTAGCGCCCTACGAGCAGTACTTC. Full variable domain (outside the CDR3, taken from reference TRBV7-2 and TRBJ2-7): GAGVSQSPSNKVTEKGKDVELRCDPISGHTALYWYRQSLGQGLEFLIYFQGNSAPDKSGLPSDRFSAERTGGSVSTLTIQRTQQEDSAVYLCASSLGLAPYEQYFGPGTRLTVT.